This entry describes one T cell receptor (beta chain). The participants were between about 18 and 90 years old and came from roughly 25 US areas. Categorization into cohorts depended on clinical history that participants reported. Germline assignment: CDR1 WSHSY and CDR2 SAAADI. This CDR3 comprises 14 residues. The ends were cut back, 2 bases at V and 4 bases at J, with 11 bases in the middle. The data originate from a study of blood T cell repertoires in COVID-19. The overall study: The United States, Italy and Spain supplied acute and convalescent COVID-19 samples.

Profiling relied on immunoSEQ multiplex PCR, and the TCRdb table lists in-frame clones only, not all of them. Here the sample spans 300,000 to 400,000 clones, approximately 88% being singletons. V is TRBV10-2 and J is TRBJ1-2; the D is unclear. This clonotype originated in a man aged 55 to 70 who had recovered from COVID-19. Sequencing used PBMCs or T cells enriched from blood (not recorded which). CDR3 DNA sequence: TGCGCCAGCAGTGAGATGGGCGCGGGCTATGGCTACACCTTC. The encoded protein is CASSEMGAGYGYTF.